This TCR beta chain was captured by sequencing in a study of follicular helper T cells after annual influenza vaccination. TCRdb keeps only in-frame clones here, not all; method: immunoSEQ multiplex PCR. The table shows fewer than 10,000 clones, with 70% to 90% occurring only once. Unmatched junction bases numbered 7, after V lost 6 bases and J lost 7 bases. Per germline, CDR1 MNHEY and CDR2 SVGAGI. The CDR3 is 14 amino acids. The time point denotes: 2015-2016 season, pre-vaccination. Sequenced material: CXCR5+ CD38- circulating T follicular helper cells from blood, taken on the day of influenza vaccination. Specified subset: circulating Tfh, non-naive CD4+CXCR5+PD-1+ (ICOS+CD38+ or ICOS-CD38-). The chain carries TRBV6-5 and TRBJ2-2; 8 bases are shared with TRBD2. This clonotype originated in an adult who received the influenza vaccine. The CDR3 nucleotides are TGTGCCAGCAGCCTCAGCGGGGGAGGCGGGGAGCTGTTTTTT. As protein: CASSLSGGGGELFF.